The 32 T cell receptor beta chains below were found in one sample sequenced in a study of T cell changes during pregnancy in multiple sclerosis. Produced via immunoSEQ multiplex PCR; TCRdb's table is partial and in-frame only. Of 80,000 to 100,000 clones listed, 80% to 95% are singletons. The material sequenced was peripheral blood, taken after pregnancy. Receptor source: a female donor with multiple sclerosis, enrolled in a pregnancy study.

V usage is TRBV7-2 and J usage is TRBJ2-7, with TRBD2 matching 9 bases. Trimming removed 5 bases from V and 3 bases from J; junction bases left unmatched: 11. Germline V CDR1 and CDR2: SGHTA, FQGNSA. The CDR3 consists of 16 residues. The CDR3 sequence: CASSPRGSGGLYEQYF. In DNA form, the CDR3 reads TGTGCCAGCAGCCCGAGGGGTAGCGGGGGACTCTACGAGCAGTACTTC.

The chain combines TRBV18 with TRBJ2-3; D gene uncertain. This CDR3 comprises 13 residues. V dropped 8 bases and J dropped 0 bases, with 9 bases sitting between them. CDR1 and CDR2 (germline): KGHSH, LQKENI. The DNA of the CDR3 is TGTGCCAGCAAAGGCAGGAGCACAGATACGCAGTATTTT. This translates into CASKGRSTDTQYF.

V is TRBV29-1 and J is TRBJ1-2, with 11 nucleotides matching TRBD1. V shed 4 bases, J shed 6 bases, and the junction held 16 bases outside the gene matches. Germline V gene sequence: CDR1 SQVTM, CDR2 ANQGSEA. This CDR3 contains 17 residues. CDR3 in DNA: TGCAGCGTTGGTGGGGAATTAAGGACAGGGGGCGCCGATGGCTACACCTTC. Translating it yields CSVGGELRTGGADGYTF.

V usage is TRBV5-1 and J usage is TRBJ2-7, with 7 bases aligning to TRBD2. CDR1 is SGHRS, CDR2 YFSETQ, per germline. This CDR3 region has 13 residues. V shed 0 bases and J 7 bases; nucleotides not matched to a gene: 4. In nucleotides, the CDR3 is TGCGCCAGCAGCTTGGCGGGGAGGGGTGAGCAGTACTTC. This codes for CASSLAGRGEQYF.

This chain uses TRBV25-1 with TRBJ2-2, with TRBD2 as a possible D gene (5 bases). The CDR3 covers 17 residues. V lost 7 bases, J lost 5 bases, and 23 bases lay in between. Germline V gives CDR1 MGHDK, CDR2 SYGVNS. The CDR3 DNA sequence: TGTGCCAGCAACCCCTCGGCGGGTTTGGGATTGACCGGGGAGCTGTTTTTT. Protein: CASNPSAGLGLTGELFF.

The J gene is TRBJ2-7, the V gene TRBV9, with D possibly being TRBD2 (5 bases). The CDR3 length is 13 residues. CDR1 and CDR2 from the germline V gene are SGDLS and YYNGEE. V lost 3 bases and J lost 0, with 7 bases in between. CDR3 sequence: CASSEGLSYEQYF. CDR3 in DNA: TGTGCCAGCAGCGAAGGACTCTCCTACGAGCAGTACTTC.

Only one count was recorded for this clone. This rearrangement joins TRBV10-2 to TRBJ2-1; 9 nucleotides agree with TRBD2. This CDR3 is built from 15 residues. Trimming removed 3 bases from V and 8 bases from J; junction bases left unmatched: 8. Per germline, CDR1 WSHSY and CDR2 SAAADI. CDR3 sequence reads: CASSDGAGGKDEQFF. DNA for the CDR3: TGCGCCAGCAGTGATGGAGCGGGAGGTAAAGATGAGCAGTTCTTC.

The sample holds a few counts of this clone. The chain is built from TRBV27 and TRBJ2-1; TRBD1 matches at 9 bases. The V and J ends lost 6 bases and 2 bases, in that order; junction bases with no gene match: 5. Germline assignment: CDR1 MNHEY and CDR2 SMNVEV (reference sequence). CDR3 size: 15 residues. The CDR3 loop is CASRRGQGPYNEQFF. The CDR3 DNA reads as TGTGCCAGCAGGAGGGGACAGGGTCCCTACAATGAGCAGTTCTTC.

The CDR3 here is CASSELADFPYNEQFF. Written as DNA, the CDR3 is TGTGCCAGCAGTGAATTGGCCGACTTCCCTTACAATGAGCAGTTCTTC. V and J are TRBV2 and TRBJ2-1, with D unresolved. Trimming removed 2 bases from V and 4 bases from J, with 15 bases in between. The CDR3 length is 16 residues. Germline values: CDR1 SNHLY, CDR2 FYNNEI.

This chain uses TRBV5-6 with TRBJ1-2; possibly TRBD1 for D (5 bases). The germline V gene encodes CDR1 SGHDT and CDR2 YYEEEE. V lost 6 bases and J lost 7, with 22 bases in between. This CDR3 region has 15 residues. The CDR3 nucleotides read TGTGCCAGCAACATAAAGGCGGCCAGGGCGGCTGGCTACACCTTC. Translation: CASNIKAARAAGYTF.

The chain carries TRBV14 and TRBJ2-1; D possibly corresponds to TRBD2 (5 bases). The germline V and J ends were trimmed by 0 bases and 2 bases, with 17 bases remaining between them. The CDR3 sequence is 18 residues long. CDR1 and CDR2 from the germline V gene are SGHDN and FVKESK. The CDR3: CASSQDLWGDTAYNEQFF. DNA for the CDR3: TGTGCCAGCAGCCAAGATCTGTGGGGAGATACCGCCTACAATGAGCAGTTCTTC.

The chain's CDR3 is CASSQVRGGQETQYF. DNA of the CDR3: TGTGCCAGCAGCCAAGTAAGAGGCGGTCAAGAGACCCAGTACTTC. The chain employs TRBV14 and TRBJ2-5; D call uncertain. The CDR3 extends over 15 amino acids. The V and J ends lost 1 base and 2 bases respectively, with 11 bases between them. Germline assignment: CDR1 SGHDN and CDR2 FVKESK.

This sequence joins TRBV7-9 and TRBJ1-3, with D unclear. The V gene's germline CDR1 is SEHNR and CDR2 FQNEAQ (reference sequence). Trimming stripped 4 bases from V and 0 bases from J, with 7 bases between. This CDR3 is 14 amino acids long. CDR3 protein: CASSSTSSGNTIYF. In DNA form, the CDR3 reads TGTGCCAGCAGCTCTACGAGCTCTGGAAACACCATATATTTT.

This clone appeared a single time. This chain uses TRBV28 with TRBJ2-7; 13 nucleotides line up with TRBD2. The trim removed 5 bases at V and 9 bases at J, leaving 19 bases unmatched. The CDR3 is 18 residues long. Germline V gene data show CDR1 as MDHEN and CDR2 as SYDVKM. CDR3 in DNA: TGTGCCAGCAGTCGTCCGGGAGGACTAGGGACTAGCGGGAACGGGCAGTACTTC. This encodes CASSRPGGLGTSGNGQYF.

This clone was recorded once. The chain joins TRBV5-1 to TRBJ1-4; 8 positions match TRBD1. Trimming took 4 bases from V and 4 from J; bases not matched to a gene: 6. This CDR3 comprises 15 residues. Germline assignment: CDR1 SGHRS and CDR2 YFSETQ. CDR3 DNA: TGCGCCAGCAGCGTATCCACAGGGGGTAATGAAAAACTGTTTTTT. Its protein is CASSVSTGGNEKLFF.

The chain couples TRBV4-3 to TRBJ2-3; 7 bases map to TRBD2. V trimming: 0 bases; J trimming: 1 base; junction bases outside the gene matches: 13. The CDR3 is 19 residues long. Germline V gene lookup returns CDR1 LGHNA and CDR2 YSLEER. CDR3 amino acids: CASSQEWIMRTSGTDTQYF. The CDR3 DNA reads TGCGCCAGCAGCCAAGAGTGGATTATGAGGACTAGTGGCACAGATACGCAGTATTTT.

The V gene is TRBV27, the J gene TRBJ1-1; the D gene is possibly TRBD1 (5 bases). The V and J ends lost 6 bases and 2 bases respectively, with 13 bases between them. CDR3 length: 14 amino acids. The germline CDR1 and CDR2 sequences are MNHEY and SMNVEV (reference sequence). The CDR3 sequence: CASSSGVSNTEAFF. The CDR3 bases are TGTGCCAGCAGCTCGGGGGTCTCTAACACTGAAGCTTTCTTT.

The rearrangement joins TRBV6-6 to TRBJ2-6; D is ambiguous. Germline CDR1 reads MNHNY; CDR2 reads SVGAGI (reference sequence). Between the trimmed V and J ends, which lost 5 bases and 1 base, there was a span of 9 bases. The CDR3 spans 15 residues. The chain's CDR3 is CASSVTRSGANVLTF. CDR3 DNA: TGTGCCAGCAGTGTGACTCGTTCTGGGGCCAACGTCCTGACTTTC.

The chain carries TRBV11-2 and TRBJ1-1, with 7 bases lining up with TRBD1. The V and J ends lost 0 bases and 11 bases, in that order; junction bases with no gene match: 9. CDR3 length equals 14 residues. Germline V lookup: CDR1 SGHAT, CDR2 FQNNGV. The CDR3: CASSLERGRTMAFF. In DNA, the CDR3 is TGTGCCAGCAGCTTAGAGAGGGGGCGGACGATGGCTTTCTTT. Full variable domain (missing parts from reference TRBV11-2 and TRBJ1-1): EAGVAQSPRYKIIEKRQSVAFWCNPISGHATLYWYQQILGQGPKLLIQFQNNGVVDDSQLPKDRFSAERLKGVDSTLKIQPAKLEDSAVYLCASSLERGRTMAFFGQGTRLTVV.

This clone was seen only once. The chain combines TRBV19 with TRBJ1-5; D is possibly TRBD1 (5 bases). Germline V gives CDR1 LNHDA, CDR2 SQIVND (reference sequence). This CDR3 spans 15 amino acids. Trimming left V 1 base short and J 0 bases short, with 7 bases between. The CDR3 coding sequence is TGTGCCAGTAGTATAGGGGGGGGTAGCAATCAGCCCCAGCATTTT. Its translation is CASSIGGGSNQPQHF.

This rearrangement joins TRBV7-9 to TRBJ1-2, with D perhaps TRBD1 (5 bases). Between the trimmed V and J ends, which lost 4 bases and 2 bases, there was a span of 14 bases. The CDR3 contains 15 residues. CDR1 is SEHNR, CDR2 FQNEAQ, per germline (reference sequence). The CDR3 DNA sequence: TGTGCCAGCAGCTCCGCAGGGAAAGCCAACTATGGCTACACCTTC. Amino acid sequence: CASSSAGKANYGYTF.

This clone was counted once. The chain uses TRBV7-9 and TRBJ2-7, with 8 bases lining up with TRBD2. Germline loops: CDR1 SEHNR, CDR2 FQNEAQ (reference sequence). CDR3 length equals 18 residues. The ends lost 3 bases at V and 3 bases at J; junction bases unmatched: 16. CDR3 bases: TGTGCCAGCAGCTTGTCTAGCGGGTCGAACCTCCCTTTCTACGAGCAGTACTTC. It is translated as CASSLSSGSNLPFYEQYF.

The table lists this clone with a count of one. This chain joins TRBV27 and TRBJ2-7; 11 bases map to TRBD2. The CDR3 length is 19 residues. Germline V gives CDR1 MNHEY, CDR2 SMNVEV (reference sequence). V was pared by 2 bases and J by 0 bases, with 12 bases of the junction left unmatched. CDR3: CASSLKLAGGHRGSYEQYF. The CDR3 coding sequence is TGTGCCAGCAGTTTAAAGCTAGCGGGAGGTCATCGGGGCTCCTACGAGCAGTACTTC.

This chain joins TRBV13 and TRBJ1-4; TRBD1 agrees at 11 bases. Germline CDR1 reads PRHDT; CDR2 reads FYEKMQ (reference sequence). Trimming cost V 5 bases and J 2 bases; bases outside gene matches: 7. CDR3 length: 17 residues. In DNA form, the CDR3 reads TGTGCCAGCAGCCGGTGGACAGGGGGCGAGACTAATGAAAAACTGTTTTTT. Translated: CASSRWTGGETNEKLFF.

This rearrangement joins TRBV5-1 to TRBJ2-1; a possible D gene is TRBD1 (6 bases). Between the trimmed V and J ends, which lost 0 bases and 3 bases, there was a span of 10 bases. The CDR3 is made up of 15 amino acids. Germline lookup yields CDR1 SGHRS and CDR2 YFSETQ. CDR3 DNA sequence: TGCGCCAGCAGCTTGGATCAGGGGTTCTACAATGAGCAGTTCTTC. It codes for CASSLDQGFYNEQFF.

J is TRBJ2-1 and V is TRBV11-2, with 9 bases matching TRBD2. Germline-derived CDR1 and CDR2 are SGHAT and FQNNGV. V gave up 6 bases and J gave up 4 bases; unmatched junction bases: 7. This CDR3 spans 15 amino acids. This CDR3 reads CASRPLAGKYNEQFF. The DNA for the CDR3 is TGTGCCAGCAGACCACTAGCGGGCAAATACAATGAGCAGTTCTTC.

V is TRBV5-1 and J is TRBJ1-2; D is ambiguous. The V end was cut by 3 bases, the J end by 1 base, with 10 bases between. There are 14 residues in the CDR3. CDR1 and CDR2 (germline): SGHRS, YFSETQ. CDR3 residues: CASSYVGSNYGYTF. As DNA, the CDR3 is TGCGCCAGCAGCTATGTGGGGAGTAACTATGGCTACACCTTC.

The chain uses TRBV7-2 and TRBJ2-3; TRBD2 might be the D (6 bases). CDR1 is SGHTA and CDR2 is FQGNSA in the germline V gene. The CDR3 has 16 amino acids. Trimming shortened V by 8 bases and J by 2 bases, and 20 bases separated the two germline ends. The CDR3: CASLFMGSGYTDTQYF. The CDR3 DNA sequence: TGTGCCAGCCTATTTATGGGAAGCGGGTACACAGATACGCAGTATTTT.

The chain recombines TRBV25-1 with TRBJ2-7; D not certain. From germline, CDR1 is MGHDK and CDR2 SYGVNS. V dropped 1 base and J dropped 3 bases, with 7 bases sitting between them. This CDR3 region has 13 residues. In DNA form, the CDR3 reads TGTGCCAGCAGTGAATCTCCCAGCTACGAGCAGTACTTC. This translates into CASSESPSYEQYF.

This chain joins TRBV5-1 and TRBJ2-1; 13 bases match TRBD2. This CDR3 has 17 amino acids. The germline gives CDR1 SGHRS, CDR2 YFSETQ. V lost 0 bases to trimming and J lost 7 bases; unmatched junction nucleotides: 7. CDR3 in amino acids: CASSLAAGTSGKNEQFF. Here the CDR3 DNA reads TGCGCCAGCAGCTTGGCAGCAGGGACTAGCGGGAAAAATGAGCAGTTCTTC.

V usage is TRBV7-2 and J usage is TRBJ2-2; TRBD2 might be the D (6 bases). Germline-derived CDR1 and CDR2 are SGHTA and FQGNSA. Trimming stripped 1 base from V and 7 bases from J, with 7 bases between. This CDR3 has 13 residues. CDR3 nucleotide sequence: TGTGCCAGCAGCTTAGTCGGGGGCGGGGAGCTGTTTTTT. Translating it yields CASSLVGGGELFF.

The V and J genes are TRBV9 and TRBJ1-4; possible D gene TRBD1, 6 bases. The V end was cut by 3 bases, the J end by 5 bases, with 14 bases between. The CDR3 totals 15 residues. Looked up from germline, CDR1 is SGDLS and CDR2 is YYNGEE. The DNA for the CDR3 is TGTGCCAGCAGCGCCGGGGGGGCCCGGAATGAAAAACTGTTTTTT. Its translation is CASSAGGARNEKLFF.